This T cell receptor beta chain is from a study of T-cell memory formation after mild COVID-19. Study information: TCR clustering was largely donor specific.

This clonotype was recorded many times. Its antigen is currently unknown. CDR1 is MGHRA and CDR2 is YSYEKL in the germline V gene. Trimming cost V 2 bases and J 4 bases, with 8 bases left between them. The CDR3 loop spans 13 amino acids. 5'RACE, which relied on constant-segment primers, yielded TCR alpha and TCR beta cDNA libraries carrying sample barcodes and UMIs. From the 5' RACE reads, TCRdb called clonotypes with MiXCR, one entry per CDR3 protein. The table includes hundreds of thousands of distinct CDR3 sequences, 20% detected once. Whole-study findings and limits: The appearance of some responding clones in pre-infection memory suggested that cross-reactive memory joined.

This rearrangement joins TRBV4-1 to TRBJ1-1; no clear D. The TCR was taken from a man in his late teens or twenties who had mild COVID-19 (a few samples of this study predate the infection). Cell type and time point are not known. Sequenced material: PBMCs or a T cell subset sorted from them (not recorded which). The CDR3 sequence: CASSQTSGTEAFF. As DNA, the CDR3 is TGCGCCAGCAGCCAAACGTCAGGCACTGAAGCTTTCTTT.